Below are 23 T cell receptor beta chains sequenced from a single sample in a study of T cells after yellow fever vaccination. TCRdb analysed the 5' RACE reads with MiXCR anew, one entry per CDR3 protein. The data contain some 300,000 distinct CDR3 sequences, around 10% of them seen just once; the ten biggest clones take up about 3.5%. The sample in question was CD4+ T cells sorted from PBMCs, obtained 45 days after the yellow fever booster vaccination. These TCRs come from a man aged 18-30 years who received the YFV17D yellow fever vaccine.

The CDR3 here is CSARRDTGLNQPQHF. CDR3 coding DNA: TGCAGTGCTAGAAGAGACACAGGGCTCAATCAGCCCCAGCATTTT. J is TRBJ1-5 and V is TRBV20-1; TRBD1 is a possible D gene (6 bases). The germline gives CDR1 DFQATT, CDR2 SNEGSKA (reference sequence). The CDR3 sequence is 15 residues long. V lost 2 bases to trimming and J lost 3 bases, with 14 bases between them.

This chain connects TRBV4-2 to TRBJ1-2; 9 bases line up with TRBD1. CDR1 is LGHNA and CDR2 is YNFKEQ in the germline V gene. The ends lost 5 bases at V and 4 bases at J; junction bases unmatched: 8. The CDR3 totals 15 residues. CDR3 DNA: TGTGCCAGCAGCTCGGCGGGACAGGGAACCTATGGCTACACCTTC. This encodes CASSSAGQGTYGYTF.

The chain is built from TRBV30 and TRBJ1-6; D uncertain. The CDR3 is 11 amino acids. V dropped 1 base and J dropped 10 bases, with 5 bases sitting between them. In germline, CDR1 is GTSNPN, CDR2 SVGIG (reference sequence). In nucleotides, the CDR3 is TGTGCCTGGAGTGCGGGATCACCCCTCCACTTT. Its protein is CAWSAGSPLHF.

The chain combines TRBV12-3 or TRBV12-4 with TRBJ1-1; a possible D gene is TRBD1 (5 bases). The CDR3 is made up of 15 amino acids. Trimming pared 3 bases from V and 0 bases from J, leaving 11 bases between. DNA of the CDR3: TGTGCCAGCAGTTTCAGGGAAACCATGAACACTGAAGCTTTCTTT. The encoded protein is CASSFRETMNTEAFF.

The chain uses TRBV5-1 and TRBJ1-5; 7 positions match TRBD1. There are 16 residues in the CDR3. With V trimmed by 0 bases and J by 1 base, 4 bases remained unmatched. Germline V gene lookup returns CDR1 SGHRS and CDR2 YFSETQ. The chain's CDR3 is CASSLVVTGSNQPQHF. The CDR3 DNA sequence: TGCGCCAGCAGCTTGGTGGTGACAGGGAGCAATCAGCCCCAGCATTTT.

The rearrangement joins TRBV5-1 to TRBJ2-4; the D is unclear. The CDR3 extends over 13 amino acids. V lost 4 bases and J 6 bases, leaving 11 bases between the germline ends. Germline assignment: CDR1 SGHRS and CDR2 YFSETQ. CDR3 in amino acids: CASSQDRGNIQYF. As DNA, the CDR3 is TGCGCCAGCAGCCAGGACCGCGGAAACATTCAGTACTTC.

This clonotype was detected only a few times. Its ends do not fully match the called genes, so a read error is possible. The V call is TRBV29-1, the J call TRBJ2-1; 11 bases align to TRBD1. The germline CDR1 and CDR2 sequences are SQVTM and ANQGSEA. The CDR3 runs 16 residues. The CDR3 DNA reads TGCAGCGTTTTACCCGGGACAGGGGGGAATCACAATGAGAAGTTCTTC. Translated, it gives CSVLPGTGGNHNEKFF.

This clonotype has a count of ten or more. The CDR3 DNA follows: TGTGCCAGCAGCCGGGACAGGTACAATCAGCCCCAGCATTTT. Translated: CASSRDRYNQPQHF. The J gene is TRBJ1-5, the V gene TRBV6-6, with 8 bases matching TRBD1. The junction had 4 bases not matched to a gene; V was cut back by 6 bases and J by 3 bases. CDR3 length: 14 residues. Germline V lookup: CDR1 MNHNY, CDR2 SVGAGI (reference sequence).

There are a few counts of this clonotype. In nucleotides, the CDR3 is TGTGCCAGCAGCTTCAGACCTACGTTCTCTGGAAACACCATATATTTT. As protein: CASSFRPTFSGNTIYF. The rearrangement joins TRBV7-8 to TRBJ1-3; no definite D call. The ends were cut back, 3 bases at V and 0 bases at J, with 12 bases in the middle. Germline V gene data show CDR1 as SGHVS and CDR2 as FQNEAQ. The CDR3 runs to 16 residues.

This clonotype was counted at least ten times. This chain's CDR3 is CSAPSLSGFTGELFF. For the CDR3, the DNA is TGCAGTGCTCCCTCCCTCTCGGGCTTTACCGGGGAGCTGTTTTTT. J is TRBJ2-2 and V is TRBV20-1; D ambiguous. CDR3 size: 15 residues. Trimming pared 5 bases from V and 5 bases from J, leaving 18 bases between. Germline V gene lookup returns CDR1 DFQATT and CDR2 SNEGSKA (reference sequence).

There are a few counts of this clonotype. The chain employs TRBV5-1 and TRBJ1-1; D is ambiguous. The V gene's germline CDR1 is SGHRS and CDR2 YFSETQ. V lost 3 bases and J lost 0, with 9 bases in between. The CDR3 covers 14 residues. In DNA form, the CDR3 reads TGCGCCAGCAGCTGGGAGGGATTGAACACTGAAGCTTTCTTT. This translates into CASSWEGLNTEAFF. The complete variable domain, with remaining parts taken from reference TRBV5-1 and TRBJ1-1, reads KAGVTQTPRYLIKTRGQQVTLSCSPISGHRSVSWYQQTPGQGLQFLFEYFSETQRNKGNFPGRFSGRQFSNSRSEMNVSTLELGDSALYLCASSWEGLNTEAFFGQGTRLTVV.

The sample holds a few counts of this clonotype. The chain couples TRBV7-2 to TRBJ2-3, with D possibly TRBD2 on 6 matching bases. The V and J ends lost 6 bases and 2 bases respectively, with 18 bases between them. The germline CDR1 and CDR2 sequences are SGHTA and FQGNSA. The CDR3 consists of 16 residues. The CDR3 DNA is TGTGCCAGCAGTACGGTCGTGGGGGGATCCACAGATACGCAGTATTTT. Translating it yields CASSTVVGGSTDTQYF. Looking up the rest from reference TRBV7-2 and TRBJ2-3 gives the full variable domain: GAGVSQSPSNKVTEKGKDVELRCDPISGHTALYWYRQSLGQGLEFLIYFQGNSAPDKSGLPSDRFSAERTGGSVSTLTIQRTQQEDSAVYLCASSTVVGGSTDTQYFGPGTRLTVL.

V and J are TRBV7-2 and TRBJ1-3; tentative D call: TRBD1 (6 bases). The germline gives CDR1 SGHTA, CDR2 FQGNSA. The length of the CDR3 is 13 residues. V lost 7 bases to trimming and J lost 1 base, with 8 bases between them. CDR3 DNA: TGTGCCAGCACTCAGGGGTCTGGAAACACCATATATTTT. Encoded protein: CASTQGSGNTIYF.

This clonotype appeared a few times. The chain combines TRBV6-2 or TRBV6-3 with TRBJ2-3; 7 nucleotides agree with TRBD1. The CDR3 consists of 13 residues. Germline CDR1 is MNHEY and CDR2 is SVGEGT. The CDR3 coding sequence is TGTGGCACCTTACAGCCGGGACAGAATACGCAGTATTTT. Translated: CGTLQPGQNTQYF.

This clonotype was observed a handful of times. The chain joins TRBV6-1 to TRBJ1-2; D is ambiguous. CDR1 and CDR2 (germline): MNHNS, SASEGT. The CDR3 totals 14 residues. The V gene lost 2 bases and the J gene lost 8 bases, with 15 bases spanning the gap. This CDR3 reads CASSELPRVSGYTF. In DNA form, the CDR3 reads TGTGCCAGCAGTGAATTACCCCGAGTTTCCGGCTACACCTTC.

The chain carries TRBV10-3 and TRBJ2-5; 9 nucleotides align to TRBD2. CDR3 length: 13 residues. J gave up 5 bases and V 6 bases, and 4 bases lay outside the gene matches. CDR1 ENHRY and CDR2 SYGVKD come from the germline V gene. Written as DNA, the CDR3 is TGTGCCATCAGGGGGACTAGCACTGAGACCCAGTACTTC. It translates to CAIRGTSTETQYF.

The gene calls are TRBV12-3 or TRBV12-4 and TRBJ1-4, with TRBD1 as a possible D gene (6 bases). Trimming shortened V by 2 bases and J by 0 bases, and 10 bases separated the two germline ends. This CDR3 spans 16 amino acids. The CDR3 loop is CASSLRGGATNEKLFF. CDR3 bases: TGTGCCAGCAGTTTAAGGGGGGGTGCAACTAATGAAAAACTGTTTTTT.

This clonotype was observed a few times. This chain uses TRBV12-3 or TRBV12-4 with TRBJ2-3; D is unresolved. Trimming stripped 6 bases from V and 0 bases from J, with 13 bases between. The CDR3 consists of 15 residues. CDR3 nucleotide sequence: TGTGCCAGCAGCGGGCAAGTAACTAGCACAGATACGCAGTATTTT. It codes for CASSGQVTSTDTQYF.

This clonotype occurred many times. The CDR3 here is CASSQDWPGMNTEAFF. DNA of the CDR3: TGTGCCAGCAGCCAAGATTGGCCGGGGATGAACACTGAAGCTTTCTTT. J is TRBJ1-1 and V is TRBV4-2; the D is unclear. There are 16 residues in the CDR3. Trimming took off 0 bases at V and 0 bases at J, with 11 bases between the two ends. Germline values: CDR1 LGHNA, CDR2 YNFKEQ.

There are a few counts of this clonotype. The chain has TRBV20-1 and TRBJ2-5, with D perhaps matching TRBD1 (5 bases). This CDR3 region has 14 residues. Germline CDR1 reads DFQATT; CDR2 reads SNEGSKA (reference sequence). Trimming stripped 0 bases from V and 5 bases from J, with 13 bases between. The CDR3 nucleotides read TGCAGTGCTAGAGATCTACAGGAGAGGGAGACCCAGTACTTC. It specifies CSARDLQERETQYF.

This chain links TRBV18 with TRBJ2-7; no firm D call. The CDR3 contains 12 residues. The germline V gene has CDR1 KGHSH and CDR2 LQKENI. V lost 4 bases and J lost 5, with 9 bases in between. CDR3 residues: CASSQGTDEQYF. The CDR3 DNA reads as TGTGCCAGCTCACAGGGAACCGACGAGCAGTACTTC.

Only a few counts were recorded for this clonotype. J is TRBJ2-1 and V is TRBV5-4; D assignment may be TRBD1 or TRBD2 (5 bases each). The CDR3 is 16 residues long. Trimming removed 3 bases from V and 6 bases from J, with 19 bases in between. Per germline, CDR1 SGHNT and CDR2 YYREEE (reference sequence). CDR3 amino acids: CASSSQSAVGANEQFF. The CDR3 DNA reads as TGTGCCAGCAGCTCCCAAAGCGCGGTCGGGGCCAATGAGCAGTTCTTC.

The V call is TRBV6-1, the J call TRBJ1-2; a weak D match, TRBD1 (5 bases). The CDR3 extends over 15 amino acids. V lost 6 bases and J 3 bases, leaving 17 bases between the germline ends. Germline loops: CDR1 MNHNS, CDR2 SASEGT. As DNA, the CDR3 is TGTGCCAGCAGCACGGGACCGGCCATAGACTATGGCTACACCTTC. Translating gives CASSTGPAIDYGYTF.